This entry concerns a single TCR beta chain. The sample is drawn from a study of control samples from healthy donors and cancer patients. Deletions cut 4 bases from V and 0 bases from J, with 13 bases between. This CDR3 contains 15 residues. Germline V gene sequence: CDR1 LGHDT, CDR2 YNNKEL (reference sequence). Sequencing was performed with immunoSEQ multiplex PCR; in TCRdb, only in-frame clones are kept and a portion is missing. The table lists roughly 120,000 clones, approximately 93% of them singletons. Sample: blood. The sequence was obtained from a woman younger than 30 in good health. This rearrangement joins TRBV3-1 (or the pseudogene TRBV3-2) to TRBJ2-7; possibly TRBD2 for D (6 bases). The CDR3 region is CASSPSGLLSYEQYF. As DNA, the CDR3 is TGTGCCAGCAGCCCCTCGGGACTCCTCTCCTACGAGCAGTACTTC.